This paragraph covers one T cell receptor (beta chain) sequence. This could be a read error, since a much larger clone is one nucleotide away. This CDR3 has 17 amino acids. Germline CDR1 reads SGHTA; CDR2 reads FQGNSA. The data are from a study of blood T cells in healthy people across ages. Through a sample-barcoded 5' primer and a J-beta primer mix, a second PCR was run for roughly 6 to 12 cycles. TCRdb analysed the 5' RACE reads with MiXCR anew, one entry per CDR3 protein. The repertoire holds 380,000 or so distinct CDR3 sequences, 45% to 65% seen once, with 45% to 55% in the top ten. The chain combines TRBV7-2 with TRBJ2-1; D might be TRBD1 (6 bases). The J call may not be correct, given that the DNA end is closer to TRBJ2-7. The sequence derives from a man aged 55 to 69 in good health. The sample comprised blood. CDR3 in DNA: TGTGCCAGCAGCCCAACAGGACAGTGGGGTTTGGGGCATGAGCAGTACTTC. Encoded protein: CASSPTGQWGLGHEQYF.